What follows is one T cell receptor (beta chain) and its context. Its antigen is currently not known. Per-base qualities were not stored, and no clone one base away is much larger. This entry belongs to a study of cytomegalovirus exposure and HLA in healthy donors (dated by TCRdb to about 2017). General notes on the study: According to an earlier analysis of several hundred of the donors, about 179 million T cells yielded 95 million to 140 million unique TCR beta sequences and approximately 300 Gb of sequence data. The later analysis used no new phenotypic data to find candidate immune exposures, relying instead on TCR beta sequences and their occurrence across donors. The genetic ancestry cluster associated with self-reported Caucasian donors included 70% to 85% of the approximately 400 genotyped donors. Across approximately 400 genotyped donors of the cohort, an average of about 240,000 unique TCR beta nucleotide sequences per donor were sequenced, and approximately 19% of those sequences were non-productive. A separate validation cohort of roughly 130 different subjects was used in addition to the approximately 700-subject first cohort. The study profiled the T cell repertoires of about 640 subjects by immunosequencing and related them to cytomegalovirus serostatus. An earlier analysis of nearly 600 of the donors applied high-throughput TCR beta sequencing to assess whether each TCR beta V gene segment acted as functional or pseudogenic. An early release covering 550 to 700 HLA-typed donors comprised about 310 gigabases of sequencing data and 65 million to 100 million unique TCR sequences. All discovery cohort repertoires had been generated on a single sequencing platform. In a later analysis, previously published TCR beta repertoires from some 640 donors were re-analyzed and high-resolution HLA genotyping was added so that TCR occurrence patterns could be studied. Both class I and class II loci were covered by HLA typing, at four-digit resolution. The study was designed to test whether signatures of past pathogen exposure could be identified by cataloging public T cell receptors. A later genetic analysis used genome-wide SNP genotypes for about 55% of the 666 donors, treating that subset as a discovery cohort. Four to six DR-DQ haplotypes were handled as single units for association and clustering, since linkage in the cohort was strong. Donor age, sex, ethnicity and CMV serostatus were compiled together with the repertoire data. To predict cytomegalovirus infection status, the study brought together high-throughput TCR immunosequencing, statistical association of individual TCRs with disease status, and machine learning. Typing coverage differed by locus: A, B, C, DRB1 and DQB1 were typed in roughly 620-640 donors, DQA1 in around 500, DPA1 in 600 to 610, and DPB1 in 472.

The research as a whole found: The 87-base-pair reads could not distinguish some IMGT-functional V segments, including TRBV6-2 and TRBV6-3, so those segments were excluded. A later analysis found that HLA-associated TCR beta chains were more clonally expanded and had lower generation probabilities than equally common non-associated chains. A few of the identified cytomegalovirus-associated TCR beta chains were confirmed in vitro to be specific for cytomegalovirus antigens. Correlated functional status among segregating V segments might be attributable to linkage disequilibrium, but an unknown experimental factor could not be ruled out. Immune exposure information for the cohort was limited to CMV serostatus. An association between a missense DCLRE1C variant and V-gene and J-gene trimming of TCR beta chains was found in a later genetic analysis and replicated in an independent cohort. In a later analysis, several top co-occurrence clusters were reported to appear linked to parvovirus B19, influenza, CMV and Epstein-Barr virus. Because counts were too low, roughly 16 rarely observed V segments, including chromosome 9 orphons, were left out of the earlier analysis of about 500 of the donors. When HLA alleles, especially DR and DQ, strongly co-occurred, TCR associations were difficult to assign to individual alleles. The authors suggested that the approach could potentially be generalized to other disease states and immunological phenotypes. Compared with the 666-donor mean, donors in an Asian-associated ancestry cluster had fewer N-insertions in productive TCRs, according to a later genetic analysis. Most TCR sequences were observed very rarely across donors, whereas some public TCRs were present in many individuals. A group of highly shared sequence variants was considered likely to be a technical artifact of the sequencing pipeline. In an earlier analysis of around 500 of the donors, most TCR beta V segments appeared in productive rearrangements about 90% or about 30% of the time, broadly matching IMGT annotations. A further reported finding was that TCR beta sequences accurately predicted the HLA-A and HLA-B alleles for most subjects in the first cohort. Cytomegalovirus status was reported to be diagnosed by the classifier with high specificity and sensitivity in both the original and validation cohorts. In a later analysis, TCR association rates were found to vary across HLA loci, with the most associated TCRs seen for DRB1 alleles and the fewest for HLA-C alleles. Most CMV-associated TCR beta chains appeared to be HLA-restricted in a later analysis, and the HLA associations seemed to be driven largely by CMV exposure. This cohort had only TCR beta chains sequenced, and the lack of alpha or paired-chain data limited which features could be detected. The study listed approximately 160 TCR beta chains as associated with cytomegalovirus. At a false discovery rate of 0.05, a later analysis linked about 17,000 TCR beta sequences to specific HLA alleles. HLA typing was unavailable for some donors at each locus, so association tests used only the typed subset. The presence/absence analyses assumed that sequencing depth was roughly uniform across donors, and that assumption may not be true.

The cohort was made up of roughly 670 healthy bone marrow donors. Cohort members were all nominally healthy when sampled, although unrecorded immune exposures were likely present. The donor was CMV seronegative and was included in the group of hundreds of seronegative cohort members. A peripheral blood sample was collected from each donor, and TCR beta sequencing was performed on peripheral blood mononuclear cells. Genomic DNA was extracted from the blood cell samples with the Qiagen DNeasy Blood Extraction Kit. The library came from the immunoSEQ multiplex PCR assay. The multiplex PCR relied on a mix of 60 forward primers for TCR Vbeta segments and 13 reverse primers for TCR Jbeta segments. A multiplex PCR assay on genomic DNA amplified the CDR3 region of rearranged TCR beta genes. The Illumina HiSeq System was used to sequence the amplified TCR beta libraries as 87-base-pair reads. Per the authors' processing: A later analysis counted about 80 million unique TCR beta chains across the 690 or so repertoires, and 10 million to 11 million of these chains were shared by at least two donors. Raw reads were error-corrected and collapsed into unique sequences by a nearest-neighbor algorithm in which closely related sequences were merged to remove PCR and sequencing errors. CDR3 sequences were aligned to IMGT reference sequences to assign V, D and J gene segments. For a sequence to be retained, a match of at least six nucleotides was required to both a V gene segment and a J gene segment. A rearrangement counted as productive if the CDR3 had no stop codons and remained in frame with V and J, and every other rearrangement counted as non-productive. CDR3 was defined by IMGT convention, running from the second conserved V-encoded cysteine to the conserved J-encoded phenylalanine. The earlier analysis of about 640 of the donors excluded any sequence lacking an unambiguous match to a single V gene segment. In an earlier analysis of approximately 590 of the donors, a V segment was called functional when productive rearrangements were above 56.7%, and segregating when the standard deviation between donors exceeded 5%. To diagnose cytomegalovirus status from the catalog of TCR beta chain sequences, a statistical classification framework was built. V and J gene assignment, in a later analysis, came from comparing TCR nucleotide sequences with IMGT/GENE-DB human TR gene sequences. A later analysis assigned CDR3 sequences and most-parsimonious VDJ recombination scenarios with the TCRdist pipeline. In a later analysis, every TCR beta chain was defined by the combination of its CDR3 amino acid sequence and its V-gene family, and reads without a unique V-gene family were dropped. In a later analysis, 550 to 650 highly shared, low-generation-probability nucleotide sequences were removed to address suspected cross-contamination and a sequencing artifact. In a later analysis, a clonal expansion index for each public chain was calculated from normalized within-repertoire ranks of inferred template counts. In a later analysis, generation probabilities were computed using a VDJ recombination model fitted to out-of-frame rearrangements, and the results were checked against IGoR. Hypergeometric tests were used in a later analysis to score TCR-TCR, TCR-HLA and TCR-CMV co-occurrence, with a repertoire-size bias correction applied to the TCR pairs. False discovery rates were estimated in a later analysis by permuting HLA or CMV assignments 20 times. In a later analysis, co-occurring TCRs were grouped using DBSCAN, and TCRdist sequence similarity was added for clustering within HLA-allele-positive subsets. Repertoires with fewer than 30,000 or more than 120,000 public chains were left out of co-occurrence clustering, as were a handful of repertoires with anomalous nucleotide sharing. TCRdb took over this immuneACCESS table, retaining in-frame rearrangements with V and J assigned. Such tables are incomplete; in checked studies, under half of the missing clones stem from an unresolved V gene, and the remainder is unexplained. D and trimming come from the DNA, and the V and J calls and clone size come from that table. The table for this sample lists roughly 100,000 clones; approximately 80% of them were counted only once. The biggest ten clones account for about 3.6% of the sample.

V sheds 5 bases and J sheds 4 bases, leaving 17 bases between their ends. Including cysteine and phenylalanine, the CDR3 has 15 amino acids. Left in the record is the CDR3 DNA by itself, 45 bases read in frame from the first base. The germline V gene sets CDR1 to SGHTA and CDR2 to FQGNSA. This clonotype was sampled from a man aged 55 to 70 in good health and CMV-seronegative. The rearrangement joined TRBV7-2 to TRBJ2-5, and TRBD1 may be the D gene, going by 6 matching bases. The material sequenced was PBMCs. DNA sequence: TGTGCCAGCAGCCGTCCGGGACACCAAGGAGAGACCCAGTACTTC. Its translation is CASSRPGHQGETQYF.